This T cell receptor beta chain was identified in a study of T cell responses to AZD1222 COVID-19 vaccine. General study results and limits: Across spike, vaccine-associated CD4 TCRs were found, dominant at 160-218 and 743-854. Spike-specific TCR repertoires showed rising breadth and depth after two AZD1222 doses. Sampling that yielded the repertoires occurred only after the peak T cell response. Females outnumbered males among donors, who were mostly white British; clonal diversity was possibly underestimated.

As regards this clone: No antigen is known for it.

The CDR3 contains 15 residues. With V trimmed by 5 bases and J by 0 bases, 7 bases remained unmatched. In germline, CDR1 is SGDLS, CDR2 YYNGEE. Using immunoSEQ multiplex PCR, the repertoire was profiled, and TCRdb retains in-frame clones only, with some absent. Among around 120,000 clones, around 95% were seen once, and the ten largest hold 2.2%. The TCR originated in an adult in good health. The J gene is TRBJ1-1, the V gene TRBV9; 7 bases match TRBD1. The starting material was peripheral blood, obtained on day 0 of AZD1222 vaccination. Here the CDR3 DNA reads TGTGCCAGCAGTTCCGGGACAGAGATGAACACTGAAGCTTTCTTT. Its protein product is CASSSGTEMNTEAFF.